This T cell receptor (beta chain) was identified during a study of cytomegalovirus exposure and HLA in healthy donors. PCR used 60 Vbeta primers and 13 Jbeta primers. Some clones are missing from TCRdb's copy, which holds only in-frame ones; the method was immunoSEQ multiplex PCR. Found here are around 190,000 clones, 80% of them singletons; the top ten hold around 5.4%. General observations from the study: Analysis was carried out at a later point, and it linked a missense DCLRE1C variant to TCR beta V- and J-gene trimming. As a later analysis revealed, most CMV-associated TCR beta chains appeared HLA-restricted. HLA allele associations emerged for around 15,000 TCR beta sequences in a later analysis, at 0.05 false discovery rate. Reportedly, fewer N-insertions than the approximately 700-donor mean appeared in an Asian-associated ancestry cluster in a later analysis.

With respect to this clone: The antigen is unknown.

Trimming removed 4 bases at V and 4 bases at J, with 15 bases between. Germline V gene data show CDR1 as SGHNT and CDR2 as YYREEE (reference sequence). CDR3 length equals 15 residues. Material for sequencing was PBMCs. The genes are TRBV5-4 and TRBJ1-5, with D tentatively TRBD1 (6 bases). This receptor was identified in a man aged 40-49 years in good health and CMV-seronegative. The CDR3 coding sequence is TGTGCCAGCAGCCTCCCCCGGGACACTAATCAGCCCCAGCATTTT. It yields the protein CASSLPRDTNQPQHF.